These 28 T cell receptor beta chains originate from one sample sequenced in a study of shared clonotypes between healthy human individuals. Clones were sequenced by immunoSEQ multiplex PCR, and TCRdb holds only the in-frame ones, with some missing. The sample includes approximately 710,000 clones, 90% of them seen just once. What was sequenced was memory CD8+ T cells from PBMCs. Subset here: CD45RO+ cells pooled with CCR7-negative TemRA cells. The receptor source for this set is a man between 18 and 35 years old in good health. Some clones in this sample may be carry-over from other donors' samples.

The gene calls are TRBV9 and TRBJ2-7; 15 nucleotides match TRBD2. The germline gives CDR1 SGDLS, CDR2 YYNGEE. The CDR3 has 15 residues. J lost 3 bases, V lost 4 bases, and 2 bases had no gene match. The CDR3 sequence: CASSRTSGRVYEQYF. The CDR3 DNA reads TGTGCCAGCAGCCGGACTAGCGGGAGGGTCTACGAGCAGTACTTC.

This CDR3 is CAWSLTQTSSPLHF. The CDR3 bases are TGTGCCTGGAGTCTCACACAGACCTCTTCACCCCTCCACTTT. J is TRBJ1-6 and V is TRBV30; D is unclear. CDR1 is GTSNPN, CDR2 SVGIG, per germline (reference sequence). This CDR3 contains 14 residues. Trimming left V 2 bases short and J 9 bases short, with 14 bases between. Looking up the rest from reference TRBV30 and TRBJ1-6 gives the full variable domain: SQTIHQWPATLVQPVGSPLSLECTVEGTSNPNLYWYRQAAGRGLQLLFYSVGIGQISSEVPQNLSASRPQDRQFILSSKKLLLSDSGFYLCAWSLTQTSSPLHFGNGTRLTVT.

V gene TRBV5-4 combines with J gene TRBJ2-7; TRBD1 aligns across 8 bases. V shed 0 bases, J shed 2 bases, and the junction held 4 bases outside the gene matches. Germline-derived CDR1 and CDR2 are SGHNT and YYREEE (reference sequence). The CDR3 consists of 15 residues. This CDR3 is CASSLVAGGPYEQYF. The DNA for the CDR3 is TGTGCCAGCAGCTTGGTTGCAGGGGGCCCCTACGAGCAGTACTTC.

CDR3 DNA sequence: TGTGCCAGCTCACCCACCGTGGGGGGAATGAACACTGAAGCTTTCTTT. Translated: CASSPTVGGMNTEAFF. V is TRBV18 and J is TRBJ1-1; weak D call: TRBD1 (5 bases). CDR1 KGHSH and CDR2 LQKENI come from the germline V gene. The germline V and J ends were trimmed by 3 bases and 0 bases, with 14 bases remaining between them. This CDR3 is built from 16 residues.

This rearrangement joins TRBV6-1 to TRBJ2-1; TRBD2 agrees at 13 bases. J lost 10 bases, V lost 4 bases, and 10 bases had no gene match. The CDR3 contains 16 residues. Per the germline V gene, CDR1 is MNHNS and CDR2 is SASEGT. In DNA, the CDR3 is TGTGCCAGCAGTGTTCTCGGGACTAGCGGGACAGGCGAGCAGTTCTTC. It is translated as CASSVLGTSGTGEQFF.

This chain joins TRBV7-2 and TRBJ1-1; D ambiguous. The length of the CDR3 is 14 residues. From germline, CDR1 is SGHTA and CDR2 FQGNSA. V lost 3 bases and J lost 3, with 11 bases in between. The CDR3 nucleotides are TGTGCCAGCAGCTTGTACGGAGTGGACACTGAAGCTTTCTTT. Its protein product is CASSLYGVDTEAFF.

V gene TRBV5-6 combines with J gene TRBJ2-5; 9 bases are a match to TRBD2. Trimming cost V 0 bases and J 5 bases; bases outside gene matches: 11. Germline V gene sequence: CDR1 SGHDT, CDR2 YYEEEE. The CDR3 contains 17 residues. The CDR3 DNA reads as TGTGCCAGCAGCTTGGATGGTAGCGGGAGATCGTGGGAGACCCAGTACTTC. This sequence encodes CASSLDGSGRSWETQYF.

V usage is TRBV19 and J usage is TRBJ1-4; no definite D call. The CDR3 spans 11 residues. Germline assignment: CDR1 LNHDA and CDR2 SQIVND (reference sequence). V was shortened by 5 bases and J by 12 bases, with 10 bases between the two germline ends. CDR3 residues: CASSRGSQLFF. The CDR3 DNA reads TGTGCCAGTAGTCGGGGTTCTCAACTGTTTTTT.

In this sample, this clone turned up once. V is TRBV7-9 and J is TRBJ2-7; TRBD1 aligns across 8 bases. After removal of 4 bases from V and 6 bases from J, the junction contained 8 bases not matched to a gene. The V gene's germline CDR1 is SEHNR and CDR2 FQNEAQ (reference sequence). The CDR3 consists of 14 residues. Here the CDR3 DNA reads TGTGCCAGCAGCTCTCCGGGACAGGCTTTCGAGCAGTACTTC. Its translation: CASSSPGQAFEQYF. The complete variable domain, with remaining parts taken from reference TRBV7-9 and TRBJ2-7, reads DTGVSQNPRHKITKRGQNVTFRCDPISEHNRLYWYRQTLGQGPEFLTYFQNEAQLEKSRLLSDRFSAERPKGSFSTLEIQRTEQGDSAMYLCASSSPGQAFEQYFGPGTRLTVT.

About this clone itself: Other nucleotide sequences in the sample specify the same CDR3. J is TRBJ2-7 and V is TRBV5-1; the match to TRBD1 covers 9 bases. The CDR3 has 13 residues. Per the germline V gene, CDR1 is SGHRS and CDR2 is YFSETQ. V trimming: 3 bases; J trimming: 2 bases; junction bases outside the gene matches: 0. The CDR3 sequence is CASSWTGAYEQYF. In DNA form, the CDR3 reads TGCGCCAGCAGCTGGACAGGGGCCTACGAGCAGTACTTC. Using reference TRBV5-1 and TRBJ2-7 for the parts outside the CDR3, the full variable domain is KAGVTQTPRYLIKTRGQQVTLSCSPISGHRSVSWYQQTPGQGLQFLFEYFSETQRNKGNFPGRFSGRQFSNSRSEMNVSTLELGDSALYLCASSWTGAYEQYFGPGTRLTVT.

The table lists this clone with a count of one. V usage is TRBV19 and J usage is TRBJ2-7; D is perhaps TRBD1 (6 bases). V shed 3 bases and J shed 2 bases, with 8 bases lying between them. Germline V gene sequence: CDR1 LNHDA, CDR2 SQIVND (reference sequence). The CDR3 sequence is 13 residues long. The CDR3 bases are TGTGCCAGTAGTATCCGGACAGCCTACGAGCAGTACTTC. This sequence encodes CASSIRTAYEQYF.

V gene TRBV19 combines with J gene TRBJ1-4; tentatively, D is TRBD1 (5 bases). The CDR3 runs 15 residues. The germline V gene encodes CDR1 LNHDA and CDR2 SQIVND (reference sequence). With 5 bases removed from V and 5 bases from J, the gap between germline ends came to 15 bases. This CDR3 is CASSGLRGFNEKLFF. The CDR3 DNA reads TGTGCCAGTAGTGGGCTCCGGGGCTTCAATGAAAAACTGTTTTTT.

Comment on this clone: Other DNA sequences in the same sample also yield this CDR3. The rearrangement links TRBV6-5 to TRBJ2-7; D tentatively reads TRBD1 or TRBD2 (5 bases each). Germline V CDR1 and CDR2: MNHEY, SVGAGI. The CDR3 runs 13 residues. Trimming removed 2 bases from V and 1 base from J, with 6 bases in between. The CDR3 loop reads CASSYGGSYEQYF. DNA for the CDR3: TGTGCCAGCAGTTACGGGGGATCCTACGAGCAGTACTTC.

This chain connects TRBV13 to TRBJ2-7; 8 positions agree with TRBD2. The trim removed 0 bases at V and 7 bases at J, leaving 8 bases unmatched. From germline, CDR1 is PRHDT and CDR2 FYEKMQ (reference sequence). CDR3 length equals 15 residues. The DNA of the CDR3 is TGTGCCAGCAGCTTAGGGGCCAGCGGGAGAGGTGAGCAGTACTTC. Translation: CASSLGASGRGEQYF.

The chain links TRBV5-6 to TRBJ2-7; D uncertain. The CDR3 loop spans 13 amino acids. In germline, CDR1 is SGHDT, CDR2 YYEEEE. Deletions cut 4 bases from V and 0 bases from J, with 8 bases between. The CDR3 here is CASSALVSYEQYF. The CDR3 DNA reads TGTGCCAGCAGCGCCCTCGTCTCCTACGAGCAGTACTTC. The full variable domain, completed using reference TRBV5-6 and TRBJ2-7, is DAGVTQSPTHLIKTRGQQVTLRCSPKSGHDTVSWYQQALGQGPQFIFQYYEEEERQRGNFPDRFSGHQFPNYSSELNVNALLLGDSALYLCASSALVSYEQYFGPGTRLTVT.

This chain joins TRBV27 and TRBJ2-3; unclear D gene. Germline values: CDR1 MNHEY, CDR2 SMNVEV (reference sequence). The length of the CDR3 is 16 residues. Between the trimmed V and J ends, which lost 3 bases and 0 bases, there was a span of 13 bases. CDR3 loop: CASSFTMWSSTDTQYF. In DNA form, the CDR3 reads TGTGCCAGCAGTTTTACTATGTGGAGTAGCACAGATACGCAGTATTTT.

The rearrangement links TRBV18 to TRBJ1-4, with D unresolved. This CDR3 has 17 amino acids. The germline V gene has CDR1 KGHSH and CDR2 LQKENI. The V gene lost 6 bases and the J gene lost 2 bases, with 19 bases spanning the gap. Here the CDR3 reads CASSKAPLGVTNEKLFF. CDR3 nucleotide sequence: TGTGCCAGCTCGAAGGCCCCACTGGGAGTTACTAATGAAAAACTGTTTTTT.

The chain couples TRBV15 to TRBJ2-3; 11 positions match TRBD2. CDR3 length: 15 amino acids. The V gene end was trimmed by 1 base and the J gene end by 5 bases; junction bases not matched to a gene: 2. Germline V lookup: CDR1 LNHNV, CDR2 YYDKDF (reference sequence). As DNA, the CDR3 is TGTGCCACCAGCAGAGGCCTAGCGGGAGGAGATACGCAGTATTTT. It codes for CATSRGLAGGDTQYF.

The DNA of the CDR3 is TGTGCCAGCAGTCTAACCCTCGGGACAGGGCCATACGAGCAGTACTTC. Translating gives CASSLTLGTGPYEQYF. The chain couples TRBV27 to TRBJ2-7; 9 bases are shared with TRBD1. V was clipped by 5 bases and J by 4 bases; unmatched bases: 12. Germline V CDR1 and CDR2: MNHEY, SMNVEV (reference sequence). The CDR3 sequence is 16 residues long.

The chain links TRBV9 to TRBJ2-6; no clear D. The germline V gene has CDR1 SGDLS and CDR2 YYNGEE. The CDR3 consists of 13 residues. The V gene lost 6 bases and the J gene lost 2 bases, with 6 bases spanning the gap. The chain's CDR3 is CASTLPGANVLTF. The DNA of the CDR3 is TGTGCCAGCACCCTCCCTGGGGCCAACGTCCTGACTTTC.

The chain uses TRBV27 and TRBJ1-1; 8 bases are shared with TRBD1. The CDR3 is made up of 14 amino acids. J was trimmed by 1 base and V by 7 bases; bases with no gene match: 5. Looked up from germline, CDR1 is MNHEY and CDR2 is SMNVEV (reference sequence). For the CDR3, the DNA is TGTGCCAGCAAGTCGGACAGGGCGAACACTGAAGCTTTCTTT. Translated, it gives CASKSDRANTEAFF.

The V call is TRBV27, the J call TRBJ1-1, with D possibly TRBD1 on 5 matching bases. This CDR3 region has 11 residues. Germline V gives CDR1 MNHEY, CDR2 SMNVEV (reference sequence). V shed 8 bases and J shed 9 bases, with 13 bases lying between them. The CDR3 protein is CASLLGPQAFF. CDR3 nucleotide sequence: TGTGCCAGCCTCTTGGGGCCCCAAGCTTTCTTT.

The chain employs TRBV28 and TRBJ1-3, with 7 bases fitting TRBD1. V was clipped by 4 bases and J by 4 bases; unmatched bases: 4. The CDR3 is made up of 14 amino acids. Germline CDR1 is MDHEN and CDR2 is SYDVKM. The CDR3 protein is CASSSRGRGNTIYF. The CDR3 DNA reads TGTGCCAGCAGTTCGAGGGGGCGCGGAAACACCATATATTTT.

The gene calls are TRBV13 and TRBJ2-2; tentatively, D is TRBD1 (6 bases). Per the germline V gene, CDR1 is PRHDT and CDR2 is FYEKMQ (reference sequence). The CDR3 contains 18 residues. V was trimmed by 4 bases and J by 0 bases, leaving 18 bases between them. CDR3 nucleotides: TGTGCCAGCAGCTCCGTATGGAACAGGGAATCGAACACCGGGGAGCTGTTTTTT. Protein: CASSSVWNRESNTGELFF. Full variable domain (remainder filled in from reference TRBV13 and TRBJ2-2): AAGVIQSPRHLIKEKRETATLKCYPIPRHDTVYWYQQGPGQDPQFLISFYEKMQSDKGSIPDRFSAQQFSDYHSELNMSSLELGDSALYFCASSSVWNRESNTGELFFGEGSRLTVL.

The CDR3 spells CASSSGMVDSYEQYF. The CDR3 nucleotides read TGTGCCAGTAGTTCGGGCATGGTGGACTCCTACGAGCAGTACTTC. The chain carries TRBV19 and TRBJ2-7; D is unclear. V was clipped by 5 bases and J by 0 bases, with 14 bases between them. The CDR3 loop spans 15 amino acids. Germline CDR1 LNHDA, CDR2 SQIVND (reference sequence).

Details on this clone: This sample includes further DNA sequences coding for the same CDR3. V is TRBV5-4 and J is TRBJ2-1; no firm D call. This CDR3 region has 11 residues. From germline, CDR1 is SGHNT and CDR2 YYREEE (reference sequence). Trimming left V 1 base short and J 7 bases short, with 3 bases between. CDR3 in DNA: TGTGCCAGCAGCTTGTATAATGAGCAGTTCTTC. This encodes CASSLYNEQFF. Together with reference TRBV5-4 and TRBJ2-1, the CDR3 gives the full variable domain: ETGVTQSPTHLIKTRGQQVTLRCSSQSGHNTVSWYQQALGQGPQFIFQYYREEENGRGNFPPRFSGLQFPNYSSELNVNALELDDSALYLCASSLYNEQFFGPGTRLTVL.

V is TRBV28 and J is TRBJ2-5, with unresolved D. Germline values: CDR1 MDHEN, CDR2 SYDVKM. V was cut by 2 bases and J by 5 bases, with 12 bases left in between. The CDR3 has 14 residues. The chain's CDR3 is CASSLQNLGETQYF. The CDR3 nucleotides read TGTGCCAGCAGTTTACAAAACCTGGGGGAGACCCAGTACTTC.

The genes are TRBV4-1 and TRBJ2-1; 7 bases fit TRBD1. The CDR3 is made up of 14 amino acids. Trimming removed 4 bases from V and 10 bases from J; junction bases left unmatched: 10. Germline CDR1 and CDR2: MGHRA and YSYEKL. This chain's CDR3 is CASSLHYEGQEQFF. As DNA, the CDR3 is TGCGCCAGCAGCCTTCACTATGAGGGACAGGAGCAGTTCTTC.